This T cell receptor (beta chain) came from a study of T cell responses to AZD1222 COVID-19 vaccine. Overall study findings and caveats: Epitopes outside B.1.351 and B.1.1.7 mutated regions reportedly drew nearly half of spike TCRs. The donor cohort was predominantly white British with a female majority, and clonal diversity may have been underestimated.

Remarks on this clone: The antigen is undetermined.

Using immunoSEQ multiplex PCR, the repertoire was profiled, and TCRdb retains in-frame clones only, with some absent. The data show about 120,000 clones, 85% to 90% seen once. Trimming cost V 4 bases and J 2 bases; bases outside gene matches: 2. The CDR3 length is 13 residues. CDR1 and CDR2 (germline): SGHRS, YFSETQ. Here the sequenced sample was peripheral blood, taken 28 days after the second AZD1222 dose. The chain has TRBV5-1 and TRBJ2-7, with 8 positions matching TRBD1. The sequence derives from an adult who received the AZD1222 COVID-19 vaccine. The CDR3 sequence: CASSQGAPYEQYF. The CDR3 bases are TGCGCCAGCAGCCAGGGGGCCCCCTACGAGCAGTACTTC.